The source of this T cell receptor (beta chain) is a study of T cell changes during pregnancy in multiple sclerosis. There are 15 residues in the CDR3. Germline-derived CDR1 and CDR2 are SNHLY and FYNNEI. The V end was cut by 4 bases, the J end by 9 bases, with 19 bases between. TCRdb's table, derived via immunoSEQ multiplex PCR, lists solely in-frame clones and lacks some. This repertoire shows some 100,000 clones, around 93% found once; its top ten account for 0.7% to 0.9%. The sequenced sample was peripheral blood, obtained before pregnancy. The rearrangement joins TRBV2 to TRBJ2-1; TRBD1 might be the D (6 bases). The receptor was isolated from a female donor with multiple sclerosis, enrolled in a pregnancy study. CDR3 in amino acids: CASSVGRGRLGEQFF. CDR3 nucleotides: TGTGCCAGCAGTGTGGGCAGGGGTCGCCTCGGTGAGCAGTTCTTC.